These T cell receptor beta chains were read from a single sample in a study of Ad26.COV2.S vaccination and SARS-CoV-2 variants. The assay was immunoSEQ multiplex PCR, and TCRdb's table has in-frame clones only and misses some. The sample has 380,000 or so clones; 65% to 90% are singletons. This material consisted of peripheral blood, taken in a trial of Ad26.COV2.S vaccine versus placebo. The source of these receptors is a person between 18 and 65 years old who received the Ad26.COV2.S COVID-19 vaccine or a placebo. Both conserved end residues are part of each CDR3. Fields, in order: V gene, D gene, J gene, clone size, CDR3 protein, CDR3 DNA. D genes are given only for firm matches. Not every row has a clone size; where given, it reads once, few, many or a size class.

v_gene: TRBV4-1
d_gene: .
j_gene: TRBJ2-7
abundance: few
CDR3aa: CASSQRQGPYEQYF
CDR3nt: TGCGCCAGCAGCCAAAGGCAGGGACCCTACGAGCAGTACTTC

v_gene: TRBV18
d_gene: .
j_gene: TRBJ2-1
abundance: once
CDR3aa: CASSPTEVDEQFF
CDR3nt: TGTGCCAGCTCACCGACCGAGGTGGATGAGCAGTTCTTC

v_gene: TRBV5-1
d_gene: .
j_gene: TRBJ2-1
abundance: .
CDR3aa: CASSLVAGQNNEQFF
CDR3nt: TGCGCCAGCAGCTTGGTAGCGGGACAGAACAATGAGCAGTTCTTC

v_gene: TRBV6-6
d_gene: TRBD1
j_gene: TRBJ1-5
abundance: .
CDR3aa: CASSTLTRGAQPQHF
CDR3nt: TGTGCCAGCAGTACCCTTACCAGGGGGGCTCAGCCCCAGCATTTT

v_gene: TRBV7-2
d_gene: TRBD1
j_gene: TRBJ1-1
abundance: few
CDR3aa: CASSLGRGTALNTEAFF
CDR3nt: TGTGCCAGCAGCTTAGGCAGGGGGACAGCTTTGAACACTGAAGCTTTCTTT

v_gene: TRBV2
d_gene: .
j_gene: TRBJ2-3
abundance: .
CDR3aa: CASTPSLVDGSTDTQYF
CDR3nt: TGTGCCAGCACCCCGAGTCTAGTGGATGGAAGCACAGATACGCAGTATTTT

v_gene: TRBV11-2
d_gene: .
j_gene: TRBJ2-1
abundance: .
CDR3aa: CASSPRRDSYNEQFF
CDR3nt: TGTGCCAGCAGCCCCCGAAGGGACTCCTACAATGAGCAGTTCTTC

v_gene: TRBV5-4
d_gene: .
j_gene: TRBJ1-2
abundance: .
CDR3aa: CASSLVTGGESYTF
CDR3nt: TGTGCCAGCAGCTTGGTTACCGGCGGGGAAAGCTACACCTTC

v_gene: TRBV29-1
d_gene: .
j_gene: TRBJ1-2
abundance: .
CDR3aa: CSVEDLRDRSYTF
CDR3nt: TGCAGCGTTGAAGATCTTCGGGATAGAAGCTACACCTTC

v_gene: TRBV6-6
d_gene: .
j_gene: TRBJ2-7
abundance: .
CDR3aa: CASSFDQEQYF
CDR3nt: TGTGCCAGCAGTTTCGACCAAGAGCAGTACTTC

v_gene: TRBV19
d_gene: .
j_gene: TRBJ2-7
abundance: .
CDR3aa: CASSMDSLGRRGHRYEQYF
CDR3nt: TGTGCCAGTAGTATGGATAGCCTAGGGAGACGGGGTCATCGTTACGAGCAGTACTTC

v_gene: TRBV7-2
d_gene: TRBD2
j_gene: TRBJ2-7
abundance: .
CDR3aa: CASSLFRGGPYHEQYF
CDR3nt: TGTGCCAGCAGCCTCTTTCGCGGGGGTCCCTATCACGAGCAGTACTTC